The T cell receptor (beta chain) described here comes from a study of cytomegalovirus exposure and HLA in healthy donors. PCR used 60 Vbeta primers and 13 Jbeta primers. Libraries were prepared by immunoSEQ multiplex PCR; TCRdb keeps only in-frame clonotypes and omits some of them. The sample holds 150,000 to 200,000 clones; nearly 80% are singletons and the top ten take approximately 0.89%. Regarding this clone: Its antigen is unidentified. The identical CDR3 is also encoded by other nucleotide sequences in the sample.

General study points: Researchers reported in a later analysis that common viral pathogens appeared linked to several top clusters.

V was trimmed by 4 bases and J by 2 bases, leaving 5 bases between them. Germline CDR1 is MGHDK and CDR2 is SYGVNS. This CDR3 has 12 amino acids. This clonotype originated in a woman aged 45-60 years in good health and CMV-seropositive. V usage is TRBV25-1 and J usage is TRBJ1-2; the D is unclear. The specimen was PBMCs. CDR3 loop: CASSGGNYGYTF. For the CDR3, the DNA is TGTGCCAGCAGTGGAGGGAACTATGGCTACACCTTC.